The rows below give T cell receptor beta chains drawn from one sample of a study of T cell changes during pregnancy in multiple sclerosis. Here immunoSEQ multiplex PCR was the method, and the copy in TCRdb shows in-frame clones only, minus some. In the table there are 40,000 to 55,000 clones, less than 95% of which are singletons. The material was CD4+ T cells from peripheral blood mononuclear cells, obtained in the third trimester of pregnancy. The receptors here all came from a female donor with multiple sclerosis, enrolled in a pregnancy study. The CDR3 runs from the conserved cysteine through the conserved F or W. Fields, in order: J gene, D gene, V gene, clone size, CDR3 protein, CDR3 DNA. The D gene is left open where the match is weak. Size values are once, few and many counts, or a class for expanded clones, and some rows have none.

J: TRBJ2-3
D: NA
V: TRBV9
size: NA
CDR3: CASSGAATPRDTQYF
DNA: TGTGCCAGCAGCGGGGCCGCCACTCCTCGAGATACGCAGTATTTT

J: TRBJ1-5
D: NA
V: TRBV6-5
size: once
CDR3: CASSQFRGGNQPQHF
DNA: TGTGCCAGCAGTCAATTCAGGGGCGGGAATCAGCCCCAGCATTTT

J: TRBJ2-5
D: NA
V: TRBV11-2
size: NA
CDR3: CASSLRKEQETQYF
DNA: TGTGCCAGCAGCTTGAGGAAGGAACAAGAGACCCAGTACTTC

J: TRBJ2-1
D: TRBD2
V: TRBV7-2
size: NA
CDR3: CASRTSGSTYNEQFF
DNA: TGTGCCAGCAGAACTAGCGGGAGTACATACAATGAGCAGTTCTTC

J: TRBJ2-7
D: NA
V: TRBV23-1
size: NA
CDR3: CASSRRDSFHYEQYF
DNA: TGCGCCAGCAGTCGTCGGGACTCCTTTCACTACGAGCAGTACTTC

J: TRBJ2-7
D: TRBD2
V: TRBV7-2
size: NA
CDR3: CASSSLAGAYEQYF
DNA: TGTGCCAGCAGCTCCTTAGCGGGGGCCTACGAGCAGTACTTC

J: TRBJ2-6
D: NA
V: TRBV7-3
size: once
CDR3: CASSLLLPGSGANVLTF
DNA: TGTGCCAGCAGCTTGCTTTTGCCCGGCTCTGGGGCCAACGTCCTGACTTTC

J: TRBJ2-3
D: TRBD2
V: TRBV18
size: NA
CDR3: CASSTLGTSDTDTQYF
DNA: TGTGCCAGCTCAACCCTTGGGACTAGCGACACAGATACGCAGTATTTT

J: TRBJ2-2
D: TRBD1
V: TRBV5-4
size: NA
CDR3: CASSLQGANTGELFF
DNA: TGTGCCAGCAGCTTGCAGGGGGCTAACACCGGGGAGCTGTTTTTT

J: TRBJ2-1
D: TRBD2
V: TRBV9
size: NA
CDR3: CASSVDLAGGPDEQFF
DNA: TGTGCCAGCAGCGTAGACCTAGCGGGAGGGCCGGATGAGCAGTTCTTC

J: TRBJ2-7
D: TRBD1
V: TRBV5-1
size: NA
CDR3: CASSFGQGDYEQYF
DNA: TGCGCCAGCAGCTTCGGACAGGGGGACTACGAGCAGTACTTC

J: TRBJ1-1
D: NA
V: TRBV7-9
size: once
CDR3: CASSPLWGQVNTEAFF
DNA: TGTGCCAGCAGCCCCCTATGGGGGCAGGTTAACACTGAAGCTTTCTTT

J: TRBJ2-1
D: NA
V: TRBV5-4
size: NA
CDR3: CASSWTGNEQFF
DNA: TGTGCCAGCAGCTGGACTGGCAATGAGCAGTTCTTC

J: TRBJ2-7
D: NA
V: TRBV4-3
size: NA
CDR3: CASSQDITGNYEQYF
DNA: TGCGCCAGCAGCCAAGATATCACAGGGAACTACGAGCAGTACTTC

J: TRBJ2-7
D: TRBD1
V: TRBV19
size: NA
CDR3: CASSVTGVFSYEQYF
DNA: TGTGCCAGTAGTGTAACAGGGGTGTTCTCCTACGAGCAGTACTTC

J: TRBJ2-1
D: TRBD2
V: TRBV4-2
size: NA
CDR3: CASTSRLAGSYNEQFF
DNA: TGTGCCAGCACCTCTAGACTAGCGGGATCCTACAATGAGCAGTTCTTC

J: TRBJ2-1
D: TRBD2
V: TRBV5-4
size: NA
CDR3: CAGQRSGSSNEQFF
DNA: TGTGCCGGCCAACGGAGCGGGAGCTCGAATGAGCAGTTCTTC

J: TRBJ1-1
D: TRBD1
V: TRBV6-1
size: NA
CDR3: CASSELGGMRATEAFF
DNA: TGTGCCAGCAGTGAGTTAGGGGGCATGAGGGCCACTGAAGCTTTCTTT

J: TRBJ1-1
D: NA
V: TRBV5-6
size: NA
CDR3: CASSLDTYNTEAFF
DNA: TGTGCCAGCAGCTTAGACACGTACAACACTGAAGCTTTCTTT

J: TRBJ1-4
D: TRBD1
V: TRBV9
size: NA
CDR3: CASSVGEGAGEKLFF
DNA: TGTGCCAGCAGCGTAGGAGAGGGGGCGGGCGAAAAACTGTTTTTT